This TCR beta chain was sequenced during a study of blood T cell repertoires in COVID-19. On the study more broadly: Samples representing acute and convalescent COVID-19 were sourced from the United States, Italy and Spain. Sample material is recorded as cDNA or gDNA derived from T cells, B-cell-depleted T cells, or PBMCs.

Per the original methods: Reference gene primer amplification gave estimated nucleated cell counts. Clones were read by immunoSEQ multiplex PCR, and TCRdb kept only the in-frame ones, dropping some. V, J and clone size were drawn from that table, and D and trimming were deduced from the DNA. This table holds some 200,000 clones, over 80% found once. Enrolment of Seattle patients took place during active infection, and they were followed longitudinally. The length of the CDR3 is 18 residues. Germline CDR1 SGHTA, CDR2 FQGNSA. With 1 base removed from V and 1 base from J, the gap between germline ends came to 19 bases.

The gene calls are TRBV7-2 and TRBJ1-1; D gene unclear. Sequencing was carried out using peripheral blood. This receptor was taken from a man in his sixties with COVID-19, enrolled during active disease. CDR3 sequence: CASSLGVGLFTSNTEAFF. CDR3 sequence (DNA): TGTGCCAGCAGCTTAGGTGTCGGGTTATTCACCTCGAACACTGAAGCTTTCTTT. Using reference TRBV7-2 and TRBJ1-1 for the parts outside the CDR3, the full variable domain is GAGVSQSPSNKVTEKGKDVELRCDPISGHTALYWYRQSLGQGLEFLIYFQGNSAPDKSGLPSDRFSAERTGGSVSTLTIQRTQQEDSAVYLCASSLGVGLFTSNTEAFFGQGTRLTVV.